A selection of T cell receptor beta chains follows, all from one sample in a study of cytomegalovirus exposure and HLA in healthy donors. Assay used: immunoSEQ multiplex PCR; TCRdb lists only in-frame clones, some missing. The sample carries some 50,000 clones, 94% recorded once. The sequenced material came from PBMCs. These receptor sequences come from a woman aged 18-35 years in good health and CMV-seropositive. CDR3s include the opening cysteine and the closing phenylalanine or tryptophan. D genes are given only for firm matches. For some rows the clone size is stated as once, few or many, or as a class when expanded; others skip it.

CDR3 DNA,CDR3 protein,J gene,CDR3 length,clone size,D gene,V gene
TGTGCCAGCAGCTCACCGACAGGACCGGCCTACGAGCAGTACTTC,CASSSPTGPAYEQYF,TRBJ2-7,15,once,NA,TRBV11-1
TGTGCCAGCTCACATCGGACAGGGGAAGAGACCCAGTACTTC,CASSHRTGEETQYF,TRBJ2-5,14,once,TRBD1,TRBV18
TGCGCCAGCAGCCTCGGGACAGGTGCCCCCTACGAGCAGTACTTC,CASSLGTGAPYEQYF,TRBJ2-7,15,NA,TRBD1,TRBV4-1
TGTGCCAGTAGTATAGGGCCCGGGACAGGGGACGGCTACACCTTC,CASSIGPGTGDGYTF,TRBJ1-2,15,NA,TRBD1,TRBV19
TGCAGCGTCCTAACTAGCCCCATCTACAATGAGCAGTTCTTC,CSVLTSPIYNEQFF,TRBJ2-1,14,NA,NA,TRBV29-1
TGTGCCAGCAGTCTAGCGGGAGAAGGCTACGAGCAGTACTTC,CASSLAGEGYEQYF,TRBJ2-7,14,NA,TRBD2,TRBV6-1
TGTGCCAGCAGCCCACTCGGGACTAACTACAATGAGCAGTTCTTC,CASSPLGTNYNEQFF,TRBJ2-1,15,NA,TRBD2,TRBV7-8
TGTGCCAGCACGGGAGGGCACTCCTACGAGCAGTACTTC,CASTGGHSYEQYF,TRBJ2-7,13,NA,TRBD2,TRBV6-5
TGTGCCAGCAGTACTCGACAGGGTAGTGTCATTCAGTACTTC,CASSTRQGSVIQYF,TRBJ2-4,14,NA,TRBD1,TRBV28
TGTGCCATCAGTAACCTAGCGGGAGTTCAAGAGCAGTACTTC,CAISNLAGVQEQYF,TRBJ2-7,14,NA,TRBD2,TRBV10-3
TGTGCCAGCAGCGTAGGGAGCCGGGGTTACTACGAGCAGTACTTC,CASSVGSRGYYEQYF,TRBJ2-7,15,NA,NA,TRBV9
TGTGCCAGCAGTTCCCACCAGGGGCCTGGCAATCAGCCCCAGCATTTT,CASSSHQGPGNQPQHF,TRBJ1-5,16,NA,NA,TRBV28
TGTGCCAGCAGCTTAGATAAAAGCGGGAGGTACGAGCAGTACTTC,CASSLDKSGRYEQYF,TRBJ2-7,15,once,TRBD2,TRBV11-3
TGCGCCAGCAGCCACGCTCCGGAGGGAGGAGCTAGCACAGATACGCAGTATTTT,CASSHAPEGGASTDTQYF,TRBJ2-3,18,NA,NA,TRBV4-1
TGTGCCAGCAGTGAAGAAGGACTAGCGGTGCCCTTAGGCACCGGGGAGCTGTTTTTT,CASSEEGLAVPLGTGELFF,TRBJ2-2,19,NA,TRBD2,TRBV2
TGCGCCAGCAGCTCTCGGGTAGCGGTACCTAACACCGGGGAGCTGTTTTTT,CASSSRVAVPNTGELFF,TRBJ2-2,17,NA,NA,TRBV5-1
TGCGCCAGCACCTTATGGGGACTAGCGGGAGGGACCCCAGGCGAGCAGTACTTC,CASTLWGLAGGTPGEQYF,TRBJ2-7,18,NA,TRBD2,TRBV10-1
TGTGCCAGCAGCTCCGGACAGGAGAGAGGGCAGACCCAGTACTTC,CASSSGQERGQTQYF,TRBJ2-5,15,NA,TRBD1,TRBV5-4
TGCGCCAGCAGCTTCCGTATGAACACTGAAGCTTTCTTT,CASSFRMNTEAFF,TRBJ1-1,13,NA,NA,TRBV5-1
TGTGCCAGCAGCCAAGATTCCCCCCCGGGAACTGAAGCTTTCTTT,CASSQDSPPGTEAFF,TRBJ1-1,15,NA,NA,TRBV4-2
TGCGCCAGCAGCTCGACAGGGGGCAATCAGCCCCAGCATTTT,CASSSTGGNQPQHF,TRBJ1-5,14,NA,TRBD1,TRBV5-1
TGCGCCAGCACCCAAGGGGGCGGAAATGAGCAGTTCTTC,CASTQGGGNEQFF,TRBJ2-1,13,NA,TRBD1,TRBV5-1
TGTGCCAGCTCACCACCGGGATGGGAGTCCTACAATGAGCAGTTCTTC,CASSPPGWESYNEQFF,TRBJ2-1,16,NA,NA,TRBV18
TGTGCCAGCAGCTATTTAGCGGGAGGGGATACGCAGTATTTT,CASSYLAGGDTQYF,TRBJ2-3,14,NA,TRBD2,TRBV7-2
TGTGCCAGCAGCTTAGACACTTCGAACACTGAAGCTTTCTTT,CASSLDTSNTEAFF,TRBJ1-1,14,NA,NA,TRBV11-2
TGTGCCAGCAGCGTAGCTCCCCCTTCTTACAATGAGCAGTTCTTC,CASSVAPPSYNEQFF,TRBJ2-1,15,NA,NA,TRBV9
TGTGCCAGCAGTGCTCAGGGGTGGGGGCGAAAGAGTGGTTACACCTTC,CASSAQGWGRKSGYTF,TRBJ1-2,16,NA,NA,TRBV28
TGTGCCTGGTCCGGGACTCACTCCTACGAGCAGTACTTC,CAWSGTHSYEQYF,TRBJ2-7,13,few,NA,TRBV30
TGTGCCAGCCGGCTCGCCGGGACTAGCGGGAGAAAGGATGAGCAGTTCTTC,CASRLAGTSGRKDEQFF,TRBJ2-1,17,NA,TRBD2,TRBV2
TGTGCCAGCAGGGGAGGGGGGGGAAACTACAATGAGCAGTTCTTC,CASRGGGGNYNEQFF,TRBJ2-1,15,once,NA,TRBV7-8
TGTGCCAGCTCACCCCAAACGGGACTAGCGGGGACAGATACGCAGTATTTT,CASSPQTGLAGTDTQYF,TRBJ2-3,17,NA,TRBD2,TRBV18
TGTGCCAGCAGCTCGGGGGGACTAGCGGGAACCGGGGAGCTGTTTTTT,CASSSGGLAGTGELFF,TRBJ2-2,16,NA,TRBD2,TRBV5-6
TGTGCCATCAGCCCCCGGAACGGGGACACAGATACGCAGTATTTT,CAISPRNGDTDTQYF,TRBJ2-3,15,NA,NA,TRBV10-3
TGTGCCAGCAGCTTGGGGACTAGGCGAGATCCTGCAGATACGCAGTATTTT,CASSLGTRRDPADTQYF,TRBJ2-3,17,NA,TRBD2,TRBV11-2
TGTGCCAGCACAGAAAAGAATAATTCACCCCTCCACTTT,CASTEKNNSPLHF,TRBJ1-6,13,NA,NA,TRBV28
TGTGCCAGCAGGGGACAGGGTATTGAAAAACTGTTTTTT,CASRGQGIEKLFF,TRBJ1-4,13,NA,TRBD1,TRBV27
TGTGCCACCAGCAGGGCCGGGACACAAGAGACCCAGTACTTC,CATSRAGTQETQYF,TRBJ2-5,14,NA,NA,TRBV15
TGCGCCAGCAGTGCCGGGACAGGTGCCTATAATTCACCCCTCCACTTT,CASSAGTGAYNSPLHF,TRBJ1-6,16,once,TRBD1,TRBV10-2
TGTGCCAGTAGTATAGAGGGGGGAGGGCCAGAAAACGGGGAGCTGTTTTTT,CASSIEGGGPENGELFF,TRBJ2-2,17,NA,TRBD2,TRBV19